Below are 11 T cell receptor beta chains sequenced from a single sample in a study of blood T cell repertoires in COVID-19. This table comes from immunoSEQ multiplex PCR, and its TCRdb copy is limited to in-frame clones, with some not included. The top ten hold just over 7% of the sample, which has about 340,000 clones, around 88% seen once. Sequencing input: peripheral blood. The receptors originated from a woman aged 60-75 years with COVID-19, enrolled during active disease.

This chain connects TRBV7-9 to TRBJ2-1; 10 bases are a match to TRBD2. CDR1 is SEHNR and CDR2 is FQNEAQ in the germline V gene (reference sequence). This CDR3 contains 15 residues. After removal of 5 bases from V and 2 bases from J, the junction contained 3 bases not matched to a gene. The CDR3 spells CASSNLAGAYNEQFF. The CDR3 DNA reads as TGTGCCAGCAGCAACCTAGCGGGGGCCTACAATGAGCAGTTCTTC.

DNA for the CDR3: TGTGCCAGCAGCGCCCGTAACAGGGGCCACAATGAGCAGTTCTTC. This gives the protein CASSARNRGHNEQFF. The chain joins TRBV9 to TRBJ2-1, with TRBD1 identical over 7 bases. Germline CDR1 is SGDLS and CDR2 is YYNGEE. V lost 3 bases to trimming and J lost 5 bases; unmatched junction nucleotides: 8. There are 15 residues in the CDR3.

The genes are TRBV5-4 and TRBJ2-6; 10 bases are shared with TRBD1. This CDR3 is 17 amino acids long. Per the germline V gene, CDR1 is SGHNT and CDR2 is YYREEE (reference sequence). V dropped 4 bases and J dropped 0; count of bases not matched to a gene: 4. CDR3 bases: TGTGCCAGCAGCCCGGGACAGGGGAACTCTGGGGCCAACGTCCTGACTTTC. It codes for CASSPGQGNSGANVLTF.

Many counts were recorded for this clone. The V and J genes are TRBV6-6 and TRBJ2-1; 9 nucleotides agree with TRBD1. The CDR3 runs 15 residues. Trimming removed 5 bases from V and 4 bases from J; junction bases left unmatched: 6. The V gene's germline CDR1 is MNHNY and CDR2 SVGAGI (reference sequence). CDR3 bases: TGTGCCAGCAGTATTGGGACAGGGTCATACAATGAGCAGTTCTTC. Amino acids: CASSIGTGSYNEQFF.

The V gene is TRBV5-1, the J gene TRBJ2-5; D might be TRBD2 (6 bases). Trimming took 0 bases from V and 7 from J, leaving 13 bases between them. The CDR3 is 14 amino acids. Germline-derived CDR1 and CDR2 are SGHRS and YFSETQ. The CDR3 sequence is CASSLATSLGTQYF. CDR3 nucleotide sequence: TGCGCCAGCAGCTTGGCGACTAGTCTCGGGACCCAGTACTTC.

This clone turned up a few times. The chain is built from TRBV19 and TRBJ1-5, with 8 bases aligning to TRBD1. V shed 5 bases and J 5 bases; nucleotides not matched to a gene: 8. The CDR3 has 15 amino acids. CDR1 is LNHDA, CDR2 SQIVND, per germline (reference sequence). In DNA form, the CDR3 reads TGTGCCAGTAGTTCCAGGACAGGGACCGATCAGCCCCAGCATTTT. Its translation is CASSSRTGTDQPQHF.

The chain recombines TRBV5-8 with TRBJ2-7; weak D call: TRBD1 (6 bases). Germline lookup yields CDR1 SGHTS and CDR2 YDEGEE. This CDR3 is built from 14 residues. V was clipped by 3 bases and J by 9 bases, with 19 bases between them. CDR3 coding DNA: TGTGCCAGCAGCTACAGGGACGGCAGTCTGGGGCAGTACTTC. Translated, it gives CASSYRDGSLGQYF. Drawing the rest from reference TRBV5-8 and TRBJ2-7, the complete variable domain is EAGVTQSPTHLIKTRGQQATLRCSPISGHTSVYWYQQALGLGLQFLLWYDEGEERNRGNFPPRFSGRQFPNYSSELNVNALELEDSALYLCASSYRDGSLGQYFGPGTRLTVT.

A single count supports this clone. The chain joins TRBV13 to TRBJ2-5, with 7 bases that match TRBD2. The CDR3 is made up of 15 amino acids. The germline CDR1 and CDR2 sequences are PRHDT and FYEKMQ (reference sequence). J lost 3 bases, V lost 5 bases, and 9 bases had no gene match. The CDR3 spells CASSPGLVSEETQYF. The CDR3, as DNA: TGTGCCAGCAGCCCAGGACTAGTATCGGAAGAGACCCAGTACTTC.

The CDR3 bases are TGTGCCAGCAGCTTGGGGGCGGGGGCCAGCACTGAAGCTTTCTTT. The encoded protein is CASSLGAGASTEAFF. This sequence joins TRBV5-5 and TRBJ1-1; D might be TRBD1 (6 bases). CDR1 SGHKS and CDR2 YYEKEE come from the germline V gene (reference sequence). V gave up 0 bases and J gave up 4 bases, with 13 bases separating them. CDR3 length: 15 residues.

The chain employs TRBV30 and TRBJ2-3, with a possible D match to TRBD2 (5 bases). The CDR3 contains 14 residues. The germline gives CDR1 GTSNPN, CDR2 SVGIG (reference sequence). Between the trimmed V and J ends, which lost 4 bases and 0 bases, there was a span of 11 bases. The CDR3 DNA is TGTGCCTGGAAGGGCGGGCCTAGCACAGATACGCAGTATTTT. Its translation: CAWKGGPSTDTQYF. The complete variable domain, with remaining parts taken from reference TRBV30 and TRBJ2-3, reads SQTIHQWPATLVQPVGSPLSLECTVEGTSNPNLYWYRQAAGRGLQLLFYSVGIGQISSEVPQNLSASRPQDRQFILSSKKLLLSDSGFYLCAWKGGPSTDTQYFGPGTRLTVL.

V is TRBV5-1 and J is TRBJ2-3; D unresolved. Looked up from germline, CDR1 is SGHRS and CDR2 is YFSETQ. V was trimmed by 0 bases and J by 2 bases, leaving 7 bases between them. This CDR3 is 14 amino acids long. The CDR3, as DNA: TGCGCCAGCAGCTTGGCACTCACCACAGATACGCAGTATTTT. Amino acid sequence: CASSLALTTDTQYF.